A selection of T cell receptor beta chains follows, all from one sample in a study of blood T cell repertoires in COVID-19. The repertoire was sequenced with immunoSEQ multiplex PCR; TCRdb's copy has only in-frame clones and lacks some. This sample has about 260,000 clones, with approximately 87% found just once. The specimen was peripheral blood. These receptors all stem from a woman aged 45 to 65 with acute or convalescent COVID-19. The CDR3 runs from the conserved cysteine through the conserved F or W. A D gene is named only where the DNA matches it firmly. Clone size is not always given. Where it is, it says once, few, many or a class for expanded clones.

DNA,CDR3,V,D,size,J
TGCAGGTCCCGGGACAGGGGGGTCTACGAGCAGTACTTC,CRSRDRGVYEQYF,TRBV29-1,TRBD1,NA,TRBJ2-7
TGTGCCAGTAGTATAACTGAATTCTATGGCTACACCTTC,CASSITEFYGYTF,TRBV19,NA,NA,TRBJ1-2
TGTGCCAGCTCACCACCGGGACAGGGTACCTATGGCTACACCTTC,CASSPPGQGTYGYTF,TRBV18,TRBD1,NA,TRBJ1-2
TGTGCCAGCAAAGGGACAAATAATTCACCCCTCCACTTT,CASKGTNNSPLHF,TRBV28,NA,NA,TRBJ1-6
TGTGCCTGGAGTCCAACAGGCCTTGCCACTGAAGCTTTCTTT,CAWSPTGLATEAFF,TRBV30,NA,NA,TRBJ1-1
TGTGCCAGTAGTATGAGGTTAGGGGGCTCTGGGGCCAACGTCCTGACTTTC,CASSMRLGGSGANVLTF,TRBV19,NA,NA,TRBJ2-6
TGCGCCAGCAGCCAAGAGTCCGGTCTCTTGTCCGGGGAGCTGTTTTTT,CASSQESGLLSGELFF,TRBV4-1,NA,NA,TRBJ2-2
TGTGCCAGCAGCCCGATAGCGGGAGCGGGCGGGGAGCTGTTTTTT,CASSPIAGAGGELFF,TRBV11-2,TRBD2,NA,TRBJ2-2
TGCGCCAGCAGCCCGGGACAGAGCTCTGGAAACACCATATATTTT,CASSPGQSSGNTIYF,TRBV5-1,TRBD1,NA,TRBJ1-3
TGTGCCAGCAGCTTACTGGGGGCCTCCTACGAGCAGTACTTC,CASSLLGASYEQYF,TRBV7-2,NA,NA,TRBJ2-7
TGTGCCAGCAGTGAATCGTTCGGGACAGGGATCTACGAGCAGTACTTC,CASSESFGTGIYEQYF,TRBV25-1,TRBD1,NA,TRBJ2-7
TGTGCCAGCAGCTCAGATCTGGGACAGAGTGAAAAACTGTTTTTT,CASSSDLGQSEKLFF,TRBV9,TRBD1,NA,TRBJ1-4
TGTGCCAGCAGCCAAGAGACAACTAGCGGGAGCGATACGCAGTATTTT,CASSQETTSGSDTQYF,TRBV4-2,TRBD2,NA,TRBJ2-3
TGTGCCAGTAGGACAGTCCCTGGGTCCTACAATGAGCAGTTCTTC,CASRTVPGSYNEQFF,TRBV19,NA,NA,TRBJ2-1
TGTGCCTGGGACTTTGGGGGGGTTCAGCCCCAGCATTTT,CAWDFGGVQPQHF,TRBV30,NA,once,TRBJ1-5
TGTGCCAGCAGCTTGGTCAAGCATGAGCAGTTCTTC,CASSLVKHEQFF,TRBV5-5,NA,NA,TRBJ2-1
TGCAGCGTTGAAGAGGGGACAGGCTTCGGCTACACCTTC,CSVEEGTGFGYTF,TRBV29-1,TRBD1,NA,TRBJ1-2
TGTGCCAGCAGTAAGAGGAACACTGAAGCTTTCTTT,CASSKRNTEAFF,TRBV27,NA,NA,TRBJ1-1
TGTGCCAGCAGCCAAGAGGGGGGGTCCTACAATGAGCAGTTCTTC,CASSQEGGSYNEQFF,TRBV3-1/TRBV3-2,TRBD2,NA,TRBJ2-1
TGTGCCAGCAGTTACGAGTATAGCAATCAGCCCCAGCATTTT,CASSYEYSNQPQHF,TRBV6-6,NA,NA,TRBJ1-5
TGTGCCATCAGTAAGACAGGGGTGGACTACGAGCAGTACTTC,CAISKTGVDYEQYF,TRBV10-3,TRBD1,NA,TRBJ2-7
TGTGCCAGAAGTAGCGGGGTCCCCTATAATTCACCCCTCCACTTT,CARSSGVPYNSPLHF,TRBV27,NA,few,TRBJ1-6
TGTGCCAGCAGCTTAGGGGGGACAAGTGGAAACACCATATATTTT,CASSLGGTSGNTIYF,TRBV7-2,NA,NA,TRBJ1-3
TGTGCCAGCTCACCGTCCGCTAGCGGGAGAAAACTCGGGGAGCTGTTTTTT,CASSPSASGRKLGELFF,TRBV18,TRBD2,few,TRBJ2-2
TGTGCCAGCAGCGTAGCGACAGGGCAGTCCGGGAGCGAGCAGTACTTC,CASSVATGQSGSEQYF,TRBV9,NA,NA,TRBJ2-7
TGTGCCAGCAGCGTATCACACAGTAGCAATCAGCCCCAGCATTTT,CASSVSHSSNQPQHF,TRBV9,NA,NA,TRBJ1-5
TGTGCCATCAGTGGACTAGCGGGAGGACGCGGGGAGCTGTTTTTT,CAISGLAGGRGELFF,TRBV10-3,TRBD2,NA,TRBJ2-2
TGTGCCAGTAATTCTGCGGGCCGCCTAAAACACAATGAGCAGTTCTTC,CASNSAGRLKHNEQFF,TRBV19,NA,NA,TRBJ2-1
TGTGCCAGCAGCTTAGGCATCAGGGGACCTAGCAATCAGCCCCAGCATTTT,CASSLGIRGPSNQPQHF,TRBV7-6,NA,once,TRBJ1-5
TGTGCCGGGGGGAAGAGGTACGAGCAGTACTTC,CAGGKRYEQYF,TRBV2,NA,NA,TRBJ2-7
TGTGCCAGCAGTGAACTAGCGCCACCCTACAATGAGCAGTTCTTC,CASSELAPPYNEQFF,TRBV2,NA,once,TRBJ2-1
TGTGCCAGCAGTTTAAAGTCGGGGGGCAGGGGGCCGGTCACTGAAGCTTTCTTT,CASSLKSGGRGPVTEAFF,TRBV27,TRBD1,NA,TRBJ1-1
TGTGCCAGCAGTTTGGAGGGGGCGCGGAATGAAAAACTGTTTTTT,CASSLEGARNEKLFF,TRBV6-2/TRBV6-3,TRBD1,NA,TRBJ1-4
TGTGCCAGCAGCTTACTTAGCGGCCGCACAGATACGCAGTATTTT,CASSLLSGRTDTQYF,TRBV7-2,NA,NA,TRBJ2-3
TGTGCCATCAGCCAAACCCAGGGAAATCAGCCCCAGCATTTT,CAISQTQGNQPQHF,TRBV10-3,NA,NA,TRBJ1-5
TGTGCCAGCTCACCTGACAGCGTCCGGGAAAAACTGTTTTTT,CASSPDSVREKLFF,TRBV18,NA,NA,TRBJ1-4
TGTGCCAGCAGCTACCAGCGCACCGGGGAGCTGTTTTTT,CASSYQRTGELFF,TRBV5-6,NA,NA,TRBJ2-2